This TCR beta chain comes out of a study of cytomegalovirus exposure and HLA in healthy donors. PCR amplification relied on 60 Vbeta primers (plus 13 Jbeta primers). Profiled with immunoSEQ multiplex PCR; TCRdb holds only in-frame clones, not every one. Reported are 30,000 to 45,000 clones; the ten largest clones contain approximately 10%. Sequenced input: PBMCs. The sequence came from a man aged 40-50 years in good health and CMV-seropositive.

The DNA for the CDR3 is TGTGCCAGCACCGGACAGGAGTTGTACAATGAGCAGTTCTTC. Translating it yields CASTGQELYNEQFF. The chain uses TRBV2 and TRBJ2-1, with TRBD1 matching 7 bases. This CDR3 comprises 14 residues. Germline V gene sequence: CDR1 SNHLY, CDR2 FYNNEI. V lost 7 bases to trimming and J lost 4 bases; unmatched junction nucleotides: 7.